This T cell receptor (beta chain) was sequenced during a study of cytomegalovirus exposure and HLA in healthy donors. Across the whole study: A prior study identified roughly 110 million unique TCR beta sequences from about 180 million T cells. Findings of the study overall: Later genetic work tied a missense DCLRE1C variant to beta-chain V and J trimming. Equally common other TCR beta chains were less clonally expanded than HLA-associated ones, a later analysis found.

Primers included in the PCR were 60 Vbeta and 13 Jbeta primers. Assay: immunoSEQ multiplex PCR; the TCRdb copy retains only in-frame clones and omits some. This table holds fewer than 140,000 clones, about three quarters found once. For this clone: Its antigen is not identified.

Sequencing was done on a sample of PBMCs. This receptor was identified in a boy aged 5-17 years in good health and CMV-seronegative.

The CDR3 here is CASSYPGTGKGYEQYF. CDR3 DNA: TGTGCCAGCAGTTACCCCGGGACAGGGAAGGGCTACGAGCAGTACTTC. The J gene is TRBJ2-7, the V gene TRBV6-6; 9 bases match TRBD1. The CDR3 loop spans 16 amino acids. In germline, CDR1 is MNHNY, CDR2 SVGAGI (reference sequence). V lost 2 bases and J lost 3; bases outside the gene matches: 8.